Presented here are 31 T cell receptor beta chains from one specimen sequenced in a study of human T cells and chemical hapten exposure. Time point of the sample: healthy volunteer bleed at 2 weeks. It was from unfractionated whole blood that total RNA was extracted. One entry per CDR3 protein results from TCRdb running MiXCR on the RACE reads. This repertoire shows around 130,000 distinct CDR3 sequences, around 8.2% found once; its top ten account for 1.5% to 2%. Sequences were obtained from whole blood. The receptors here all came from a male donor in good health. Some clones in this sample may be carry-over from other donors' samples.

In its sample, this clonotype was seen many times. V is TRBV5-1 and J is TRBJ2-6; 10 nucleotides align to TRBD1. J lost 0 bases, V lost 4 bases, and 4 bases had no gene match. This CDR3 is 17 amino acids long. Germline V gene data show CDR1 as SGHRS and CDR2 as YFSETQ. In DNA, the CDR3 is TGCGCCAGCAGCCGGGACAGGGGCCTCTCTGGGGCCAACGTCCTGACTTTC. Its translation: CASSRDRGLSGANVLTF.

Ten or more counts support this clonotype. This chain connects TRBV25-1 to TRBJ1-1; D gene ambiguous. Deletions cut 5 bases from V and 3 bases from J, with 7 bases between. Germline CDR1 reads MGHDK; CDR2 reads SYGVNS. There are 12 residues in the CDR3. The CDR3 loop reads CASSPLDTEAFF. The CDR3 coding sequence is TGTGCCAGCAGTCCCCTAGACACTGAAGCTTTCTTT.

The chain is built from TRBV7-2 and TRBJ1-5; D gene ambiguous. The CDR3 runs to 13 residues. The V and J ends lost 4 bases and 1 base respectively, with 5 bases between them. Germline V gene lookup returns CDR1 SGHTA and CDR2 FQGNSA. The CDR3 coding sequence is TGTGCCAGCAGCTCGGACAGCAATCAGCCCCAGCATTTT. Its protein product is CASSSDSNQPQHF.

In this sample, this clonotype turned up a few times. This chain links TRBV5-6 with TRBJ2-7; D tentatively reads TRBD1 or TRBD2 (5 bases each). The germline V gene has CDR1 SGHDT and CDR2 YYEEEE. This CDR3 has 17 residues. V was clipped by 2 bases and J by 5 bases, with 23 bases between them. CDR3 sequence reads: CASSFETRARGADEQYF. DNA of the CDR3: TGTGCCAGCAGCTTCGAAACCCGGGCTCGGGGCGCCGACGAGCAGTACTTC.

This clonotype has ten or more counts. The V and J genes are TRBV6-2 or TRBV6-3 and TRBJ1-1; the D is unclear. The CDR3 has 11 residues. The V gene lost 2 bases and the J gene lost 8 bases, with 6 bases spanning the gap. Germline CDR1 and CDR2: MNHEY and SVGEGT. In DNA form, the CDR3 reads TGTGCCAGCAGTTACCTGGGGGAAGCTTTCTTT. The encoded protein is CASSYLGEAFF.

This clonotype was detected ten times or more. The gene calls are TRBV25-1 and TRBJ2-5; tentative D call: TRBD1 (5 bases). V shed 1 base and J shed 2 bases, with 8 bases lying between them. Germline V gene lookup returns CDR1 MGHDK and CDR2 SYGVNS. The CDR3 totals 14 residues. CDR3 nucleotides: TGTGCCAGCAGTGAATTTAAGGGGCAAGAGACCCAGTACTTC. Protein: CASSEFKGQETQYF.

This clonotype has only a few counts. The chain combines TRBV4-1 with TRBJ1-2; possibly TRBD1 for D (6 bases). This CDR3 is 14 amino acids long. Germline V gives CDR1 MGHRA, CDR2 YSYEKL. V lost 1 base, J lost 4 bases, and 10 bases lay in between. This CDR3 is CASSQAGAGYGYTF. CDR3 bases: TGCGCCAGCAGCCAAGCAGGGGCCGGCTATGGCTACACCTTC.

This clonotype was observed at least ten times. The chain carries TRBV7-2 and TRBJ2-7; D not resolved. Looked up from germline, CDR1 is SGHTA and CDR2 is FQGNSA. Trimming removed 5 bases at V and 3 bases at J, with 20 bases between. The CDR3 totals 16 residues. CDR3 residues: CASSPSNGVSLYEQYF. CDR3 nucleotides: TGTGCCAGCAGCCCCTCTAATGGGGTATCCCTCTACGAGCAGTACTTC. The complete variable domain, with remaining parts taken from reference TRBV7-2 and TRBJ2-7, reads GAGVSQSPSNKVTEKGKDVELRCDPISGHTALYWYRQSLGQGLEFLIYFQGNSAPDKSGLPSDRFSAERTGGSVSTLTIQRTQQEDSAVYLCASSPSNGVSLYEQYFGPGTRLTVT.

The chain carries TRBV6-1 and TRBJ2-7, with a weak D call TRBD1 (5 bases). CDR3 size: 15 residues. Germline V gene sequence: CDR1 MNHNS, CDR2 SASEGT. The V end was cut by 2 bases, the J end by 0 bases, with 11 bases between. The CDR3 reads CASSEFRGRSYEQYF. The CDR3 DNA follows: TGTGCCAGCAGTGAATTTAGGGGTCGCTCCTACGAGCAGTACTTC.

The rearrangement uses TRBV6-2 or TRBV6-3 and TRBJ2-1; 9 nucleotides line up with TRBD1. Trimming took 6 bases from V and 5 from J; bases not matched to a gene: 8. The length of the CDR3 is 15 residues. CDR1 is MNHEY, CDR2 SVGEGT, per germline. CDR3 region: CASSHGQGWDNEQFF. Here the CDR3 DNA reads TGTGCCAGCAGCCACGGACAGGGGTGGGACAATGAGCAGTTCTTC.

Ten or more counts support this clonotype. The chain uses TRBV29-1 and TRBJ2-3; D could derive from TRBD1 or TRBD2 (6 bases each). The CDR3 covers 16 residues. Trimming removed 7 bases at V and 0 bases at J, with 20 bases between. Germline CDR1 is SQVTM and CDR2 is ANQGSEA. The CDR3 loop is CSGGPGRKSSTDTQYF. CDR3 in DNA: TGCAGCGGGGGGCCCGGGAGAAAAAGTAGCACAGATACGCAGTATTTT.

This clonotype was counted at least ten times. The V gene is TRBV24-1, the J gene TRBJ1-1; TRBD1 aligns across 12 bases. The trim removed 3 bases at V and 6 bases at J, leaving 10 bases unmatched. CDR1 and CDR2 from the germline V gene are KGHDR and SFDVKD. This CDR3 spans 17 amino acids. The CDR3 loop is CATSDPGQGAALAEAFF. CDR3 DNA: TGTGCCACCAGTGATCCGGGACAGGGGGCGGCTTTGGCTGAAGCTTTCTTT.

This clonotype occurred a few times. CDR3 DNA sequence: TGTGCCAGCAGTGCCCCAACAGGGGGCGCCCCGGACACCGGGGAGCTGTTTTTT. This translates into CASSAPTGGAPDTGELFF. V is TRBV2 and J is TRBJ2-2, with 9 bases that match TRBD1. Germline CDR1 reads SNHLY; CDR2 reads FYNNEI. The CDR3 spans 18 residues. After removal of 4 bases from V and 3 bases from J, the junction contained 12 bases not matched to a gene.

This clonotype was found many times. This chain connects TRBV5-1 to TRBJ1-1; 12 positions match TRBD1. CDR3 length equals 18 residues. V gave up 4 bases and J gave up 3 bases; unmatched junction bases: 13. Germline CDR1 SGHRS, CDR2 YFSETQ. Here the CDR3 reads CASSPGTGGARVDTEAFF. For the CDR3, the DNA is TGCGCCAGCAGCCCCGGGACAGGGGGCGCCCGGGTCGACACTGAAGCTTTCTTT.

This clonotype was counted many times. The gene calls are TRBV7-9 and TRBJ1-1; unclear D gene. V lost 5 bases and J lost 2, with 15 bases in between. The CDR3 is 15 residues long. Germline lookup yields CDR1 SEHNR and CDR2 FQNEAQ (reference sequence). The CDR3 sequence: CASSPTPQTNTEAFF. CDR3 coding DNA: TGTGCCAGCAGCCCTACCCCCCAAACCAACACTGAAGCTTTCTTT.

The table lists this clonotype with many counts. This chain links TRBV2 with TRBJ2-1; D might be TRBD1 (5 bases). The germline V and J ends were trimmed by 4 bases and 5 bases, with 15 bases remaining between them. This CDR3 region has 15 residues. Germline V gives CDR1 SNHLY, CDR2 FYNNEI. CDR3 in amino acids: CASSAVVAGHNEQFF. DNA of the CDR3: TGTGCCAGCAGTGCTGTGGTGGCAGGGCACAATGAGCAGTTCTTC.

Concerning this clonotype: Possible read error: a much larger clone is one base away. The chain carries TRBV6-6 and TRBJ2-3; the match to TRBD2 covers 11 bases. This CDR3 is built from 16 residues. Germline V CDR1 and CDR2: MNHNY, SVGAGI (reference sequence). After removal of 5 bases from V and 9 bases from J, the junction contained 13 bases not matched to a gene. In DNA form, the CDR3 reads TGTGCCAGCAGTCAACCGGCTAGCGGGGGGCAGGACACGCAGTATTTT. Its protein is CASSQPASGGQDTQYF.

This clonotype was picked up a small number of times. This CDR3 reads CASSSTSGNQETQYF. The CDR3 region has the DNA TGTGCCAGCAGTTCGACTAGCGGTAACCAAGAGACCCAGTACTTC. The rearrangement links TRBV6-6 to TRBJ2-5; 9 bases are a match to TRBD2. This CDR3 spans 15 amino acids. Germline lookup yields CDR1 MNHNY and CDR2 SVGAGI (reference sequence). The J segment lost 0 bases and the V segment lost 4 bases, leaving 3 bases of the junction unmatched.

The chain has TRBV20-1 and TRBJ2-3; D may be TRBD2 (6 bases). The length of the CDR3 is 14 residues. With 4 bases removed from V and 0 bases from J, the gap between germline ends came to 11 bases. Germline values: CDR1 DFQATT, CDR2 SNEGSKA (reference sequence). The CDR3 DNA sequence: TGCAGTGCTAAAGGCGGGGCTAGCACAGATACGCAGTATTTT. Amino acids: CSAKGGASTDTQYF.

The rearrangement joins TRBV7-2 to TRBJ2-3, with D perhaps matching TRBD2 (5 bases). The CDR3 sequence is 16 residues long. The germline gives CDR1 SGHTA, CDR2 FQGNSA. V dropped 1 base and J dropped 0 bases, with 11 bases sitting between them. The CDR3 DNA reads TGTGCCAGCAGCTTAGGAGCGGTGCCTAGCACAGATACGCAGTATTTT. It translates to CASSLGAVPSTDTQYF.

This clonotype has at least ten counts. This chain connects TRBV3-1 to TRBJ2-2; D is uncertain. This CDR3 region has 14 residues. The V end lost 2 bases, the J end lost 8 bases, and 12 bases lay between the germline ends. Germline CDR1 LGHDT, CDR2 YNNKEL (reference sequence). DNA of the CDR3: TGTGCCAGCAGCCAAAAAGACTTTTTTGGGGAGCTGTTTTTT. It encodes CASSQKDFFGELFF.

This clonotype was seen ten or more times. The chain combines TRBV10-1 with TRBJ2-3; D may be TRBD2 (5 bases). This CDR3 is built from 15 residues. Germline V gene data show CDR1 as WNHNN and CDR2 as SYGVQD (reference sequence). Deletions cut 3 bases from V and 3 bases from J, with 13 bases between. CDR3 amino acids: CASSDGGSETDTQYF. In DNA form, the CDR3 reads TGCGCCAGCAGTGACGGTGGGAGTGAGACAGATACGCAGTATTTT.

This clonotype was seen a handful of times. This chain joins TRBV6-2 or TRBV6-3 and TRBJ2-7, with D tentatively TRBD2 (7 bases). Trimming removed 8 bases at V and 2 bases at J, with 16 bases between. CDR3 length equals 14 residues. Germline V gene lookup returns CDR1 MNHEY and CDR2 SVGEGT. The CDR3, as DNA: TGTGCCAGCTATGGCGGGGGCCTACCCTACGAGCAGTACTTC. Its translation: CASYGGGLPYEQYF.

This clonotype was observed many times. The chain uses TRBV30 and TRBJ1-1; D unclear. The CDR3 totals 14 residues. V shed 1 base and J shed 1 base, with 10 bases lying between them. Germline assignment: CDR1 GTSNPN and CDR2 SVGIG (reference sequence). The CDR3 DNA sequence: TGTGCCTGGAGTGCCCGGGCCAAGAACACTGAAGCTTTCTTT. Protein sequence: CAWSARAKNTEAFF.

There are a few counts of this clonotype. The rearrangement uses TRBV10-2 and TRBJ1-1; D remains ambiguous. The CDR3 has 14 amino acids. Germline V lookup: CDR1 WSHSY, CDR2 SAAADI. V lost 4 bases to trimming and J lost 5 bases, with 14 bases between them. CDR3 in amino acids: CASSALGGWTEAFF. The CDR3 nucleotides are TGCGCCAGCAGTGCGTTAGGTGGGTGGACTGAAGCTTTCTTT.

The chain combines TRBV10-3 with TRBJ1-2, with 8 positions matching TRBD1. This CDR3 contains 13 residues. Germline values: CDR1 ENHRY, CDR2 SYGVKD. V was pared by 6 bases and J by 8 bases, with 8 bases of the junction left unmatched. CDR3 bases: TGTGCCATCAGAGACAGGGGATTGTTGGGCTACACCTTC. It yields the protein CAIRDRGLLGYTF.

This clonotype occurred many times. The CDR3 sequence: CSARDGVEAFF. The DNA of the CDR3 is TGCAGTGCTCGGGACGGGGTTGAAGCTTTCTTT. V gene TRBV20-1 combines with J gene TRBJ1-1; tentative D call: TRBD1 (5 bases). Germline V gene sequence: CDR1 DFQATT, CDR2 SNEGSKA (reference sequence). Trimming removed 5 bases from V and 7 bases from J, with 11 bases in between. This CDR3 comprises 11 residues.

This clonotype was seen a few times. CDR3 sequence (DNA): TGTGCCAGCAGTGAGGTGTGGGAGACCCAGTACTTC. This gives the protein CASSEVWETQYF. This sequence joins TRBV6-1 and TRBJ2-5; D gene unclear. CDR1 is MNHNS, CDR2 SASEGT, per germline. The CDR3 totals 12 residues. V was cut by 3 bases and J by 5 bases, with 7 bases left in between.

The CDR3 DNA reads TGTGCCAGTAGTATACAGTCGGACGAGTATCAGCCCCAGCATTTT. Encoded protein: CASSIQSDEYQPQHF. The chain recombines TRBV19 with TRBJ1-5; D gene ambiguous. Germline V lookup: CDR1 LNHDA, CDR2 SQIVND (reference sequence). The CDR3 is 15 amino acids. V was clipped by 2 bases and J by 5 bases, with 13 bases between them.

The genes are TRBV5-8 and TRBJ2-2; 10 bases are shared with TRBD1. J gave up 1 base and V 4 bases, and 4 bases lay outside the gene matches. The V gene's germline CDR1 is SGHTS and CDR2 YDEGEE. This CDR3 spans 16 amino acids. CDR3 sequence (DNA): TGTGCCAGCAGCCCTTGGACAGGGGGGAACACCGGGGAGCTGTTTTTT. Its protein product is CASSPWTGGNTGELFF.

This clonotype has more than one count but fewer than ten. V is TRBV29-1 and J is TRBJ1-2; no firm D call. The germline gives CDR1 SQVTM, CDR2 ANQGSEA. The CDR3 length is 12 residues. The V end lost 2 bases, the J end lost 2 bases, and 6 bases lay between the germline ends. CDR3 loop: CSVELGNYGYTF. DNA for the CDR3: TGCAGCGTTGAACTGGGGAACTATGGCTACACCTTC.